The clone carrying this T cell receptor (beta chain) was counted ten times or more. Its antigen is still unknown. These data are taken from a study of T cells after yellow fever vaccination. Study-level results: It was a small share of clonotypes that appeared in both CD4 and CD8 compartments. The study found a weaker secondary response that peaked faster, day 5 versus 15.

From germline, CDR1 is SGHNT and CDR2 YYREEE (reference sequence). The CDR3 consists of 15 residues. Trimming shortened V by 3 bases and J by 2 bases, and 13 bases separated the two germline ends. Universal primer sites and UMIs were introduced during 5'RACE template-switching synthesis of TCR cDNA. TCRdb redid the calling of the 5' RACE reads with MiXCR, one entry per CDR3 protein. The table lists approximately 300,000 distinct CDR3 sequences, around 7% of them singletons. The V and J genes are TRBV5-4 and TRBJ2-3; TRBD1 is a possible D gene (5 bases). The source of this sequence is a man younger than 35 who received the YFV17D yellow fever vaccine. Sample: PBMCs, taken roughly 46 days after the first yellow fever vaccination. This CDR3 is CASSSDKDHTDTQYF. CDR3 in DNA: TGTGCCAGCAGCTCGGACAAGGACCACACAGATACGCAGTATTTT.